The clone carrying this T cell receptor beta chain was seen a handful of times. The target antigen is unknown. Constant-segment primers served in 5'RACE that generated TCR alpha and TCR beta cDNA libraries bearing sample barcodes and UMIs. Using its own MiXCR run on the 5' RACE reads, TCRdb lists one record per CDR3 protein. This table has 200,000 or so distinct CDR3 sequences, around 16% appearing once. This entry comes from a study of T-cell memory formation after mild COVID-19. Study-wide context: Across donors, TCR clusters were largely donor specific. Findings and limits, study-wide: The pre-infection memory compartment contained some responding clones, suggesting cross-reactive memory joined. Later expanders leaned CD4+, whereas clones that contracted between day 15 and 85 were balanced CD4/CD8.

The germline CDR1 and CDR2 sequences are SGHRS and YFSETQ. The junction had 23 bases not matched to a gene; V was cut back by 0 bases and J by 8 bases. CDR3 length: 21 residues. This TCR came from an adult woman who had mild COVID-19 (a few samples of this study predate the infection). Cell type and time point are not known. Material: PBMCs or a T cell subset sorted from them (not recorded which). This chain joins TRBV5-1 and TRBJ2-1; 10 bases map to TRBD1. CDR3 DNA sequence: TGCGCCAGCAGCTTGGCCGAGGTGACAGGGGGCCCCTTTGTATTTGTCGATGAGCAGTTCTTC. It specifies CASSLAEVTGGPFVFVDEQFF.